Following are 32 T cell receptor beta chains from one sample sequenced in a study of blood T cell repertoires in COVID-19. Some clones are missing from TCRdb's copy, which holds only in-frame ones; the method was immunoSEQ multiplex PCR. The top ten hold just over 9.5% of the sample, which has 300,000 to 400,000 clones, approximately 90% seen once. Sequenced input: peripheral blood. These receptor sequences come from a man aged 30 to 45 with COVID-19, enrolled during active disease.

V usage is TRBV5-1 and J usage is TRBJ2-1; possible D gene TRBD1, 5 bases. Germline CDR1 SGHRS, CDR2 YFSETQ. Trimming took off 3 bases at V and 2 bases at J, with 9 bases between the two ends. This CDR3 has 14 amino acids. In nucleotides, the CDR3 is TGCGCCAGCAGCTCAGGGTGGGCCTACAATGAGCAGTTCTTC. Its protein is CASSSGWAYNEQFF.

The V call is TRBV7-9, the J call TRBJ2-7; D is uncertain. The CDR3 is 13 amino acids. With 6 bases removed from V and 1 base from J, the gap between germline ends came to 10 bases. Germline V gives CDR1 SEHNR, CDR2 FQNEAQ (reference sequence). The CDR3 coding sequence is TGTGCCAGCAGACCCCAGGTTTCCTACGAGCAGTACTTC. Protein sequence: CASRPQVSYEQYF.

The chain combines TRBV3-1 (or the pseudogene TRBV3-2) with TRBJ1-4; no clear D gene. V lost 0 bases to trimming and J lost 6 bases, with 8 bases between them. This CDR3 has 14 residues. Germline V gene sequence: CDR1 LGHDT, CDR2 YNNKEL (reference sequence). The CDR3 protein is CASSQDPVYEKLFF. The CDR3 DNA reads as TGTGCCAGCAGCCAAGATCCGGTATATGAAAAACTGTTTTTT.

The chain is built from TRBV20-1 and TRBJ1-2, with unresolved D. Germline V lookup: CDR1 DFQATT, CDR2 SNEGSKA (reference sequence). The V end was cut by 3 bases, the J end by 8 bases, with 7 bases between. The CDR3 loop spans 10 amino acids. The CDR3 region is CSARGEGYTF. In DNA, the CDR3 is TGCAGTGCTAGGGGCGAGGGCTACACCTTC.

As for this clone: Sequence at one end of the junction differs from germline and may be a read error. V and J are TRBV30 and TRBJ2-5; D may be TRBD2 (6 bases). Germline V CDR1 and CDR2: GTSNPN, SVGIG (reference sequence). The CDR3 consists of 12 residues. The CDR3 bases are TGTGCCGGTTTTGACATGCGGGACTGGATACACTTC. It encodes CAGFDMRDWIHF.

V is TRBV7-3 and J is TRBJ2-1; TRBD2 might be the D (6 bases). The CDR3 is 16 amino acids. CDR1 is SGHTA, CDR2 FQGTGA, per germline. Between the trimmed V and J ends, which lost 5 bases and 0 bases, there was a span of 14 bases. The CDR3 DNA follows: TGTGCCAGCAGCCCCCAAGCGGGCGGCTCCTACAATGAGCAGTTCTTC. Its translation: CASSPQAGGSYNEQFF.

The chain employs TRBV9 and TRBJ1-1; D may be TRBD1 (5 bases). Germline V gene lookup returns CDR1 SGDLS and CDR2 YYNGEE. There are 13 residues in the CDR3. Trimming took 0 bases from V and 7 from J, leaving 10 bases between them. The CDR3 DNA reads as TGTGCCAGCAGCGTAGAACAGGCTAGTGAAGCTTTCTTT. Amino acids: CASSVEQASEAFF.

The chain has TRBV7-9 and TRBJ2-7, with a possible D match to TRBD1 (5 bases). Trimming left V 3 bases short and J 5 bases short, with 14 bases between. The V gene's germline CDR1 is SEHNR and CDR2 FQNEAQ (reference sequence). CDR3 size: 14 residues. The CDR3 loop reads CASSFQDTGNEQYF. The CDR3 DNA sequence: TGTGCCAGCAGCTTCCAGGACACAGGCAACGAGCAGTACTTC.

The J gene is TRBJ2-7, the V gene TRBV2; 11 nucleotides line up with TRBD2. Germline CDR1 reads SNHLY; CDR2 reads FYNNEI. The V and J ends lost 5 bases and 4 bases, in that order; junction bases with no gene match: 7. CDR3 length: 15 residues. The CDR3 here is CASSRRLAGFYEQYF. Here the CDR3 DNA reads TGTGCCAGCAGTCGTAGACTAGCGGGGTTTTACGAGCAGTACTTC.

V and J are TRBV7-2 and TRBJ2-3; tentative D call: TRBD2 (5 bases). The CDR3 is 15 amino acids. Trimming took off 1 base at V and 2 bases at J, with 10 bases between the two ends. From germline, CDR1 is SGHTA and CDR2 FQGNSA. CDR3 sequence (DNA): TGTGCCAGCAGCTTAGAACGGGGTATCACAGATACGCAGTATTTT. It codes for CASSLERGITDTQYF.

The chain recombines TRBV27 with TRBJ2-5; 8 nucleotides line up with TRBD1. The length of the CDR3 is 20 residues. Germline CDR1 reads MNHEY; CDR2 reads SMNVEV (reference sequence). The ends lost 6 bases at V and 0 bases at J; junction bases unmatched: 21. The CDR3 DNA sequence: TGTGCCAGCAGCCCTCAGAGGCGGCGACCCACAGGGGGGTACCAAGAGACCCAGTACTTC. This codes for CASSPQRRRPTGGYQETQYF.

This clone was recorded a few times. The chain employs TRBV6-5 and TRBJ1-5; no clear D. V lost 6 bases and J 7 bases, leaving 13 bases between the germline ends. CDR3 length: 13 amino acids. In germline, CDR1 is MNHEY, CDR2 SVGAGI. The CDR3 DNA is TGTGCCAGCAGGGGGAACCGGAGGCAGCCCCAGCATTTT. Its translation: CASRGNRRQPQHF.

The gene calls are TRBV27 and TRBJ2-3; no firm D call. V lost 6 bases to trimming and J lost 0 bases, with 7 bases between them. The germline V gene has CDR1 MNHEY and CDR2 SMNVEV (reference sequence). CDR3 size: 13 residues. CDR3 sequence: CASRARSTDTQYF. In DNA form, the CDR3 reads TGTGCCAGCAGAGCTAGGAGCACAGATACGCAGTATTTT.

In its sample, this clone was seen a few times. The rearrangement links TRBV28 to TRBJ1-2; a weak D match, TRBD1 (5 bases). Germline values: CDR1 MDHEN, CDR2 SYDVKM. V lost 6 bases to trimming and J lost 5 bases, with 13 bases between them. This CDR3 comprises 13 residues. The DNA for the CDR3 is TGTGCCAGCAGGCTAGACAGAAGATATGGCTACACCTTC. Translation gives CASRLDRRYGYTF.

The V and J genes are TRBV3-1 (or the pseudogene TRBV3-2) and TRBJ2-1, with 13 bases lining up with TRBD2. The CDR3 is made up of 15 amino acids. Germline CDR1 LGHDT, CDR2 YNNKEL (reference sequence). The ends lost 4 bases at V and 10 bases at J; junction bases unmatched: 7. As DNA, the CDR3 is TGTGCCAGCAGCCGGAACACGGGACTAGCGGGAGAGCAGTTCTTC. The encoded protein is CASSRNTGLAGEQFF.

CDR3 sequence reads: CASTLYRTWETQYF. The CDR3 bases are TGTGCCAGCACCCTCTACAGGACCTGGGAGACCCAGTACTTC. The chain has TRBV28 and TRBJ2-5, with D possibly TRBD1 on 5 matching bases. Germline loops: CDR1 MDHEN, CDR2 SYDVKM. The length of the CDR3 is 14 residues. V was shortened by 7 bases and J by 5 bases, with 17 bases between the two germline ends.

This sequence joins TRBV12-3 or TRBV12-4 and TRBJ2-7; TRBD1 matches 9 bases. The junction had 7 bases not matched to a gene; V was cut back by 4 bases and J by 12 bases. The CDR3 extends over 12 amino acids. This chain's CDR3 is CASSSQGGQGYF. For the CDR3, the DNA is TGTGCCAGCAGTTCTCAGGGGGGACAGGGGTACTTC.

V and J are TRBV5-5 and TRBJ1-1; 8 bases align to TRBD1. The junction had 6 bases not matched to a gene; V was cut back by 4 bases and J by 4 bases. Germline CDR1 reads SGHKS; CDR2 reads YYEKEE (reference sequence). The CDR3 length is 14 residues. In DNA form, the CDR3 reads TGTGCCAGCAGCCTGGGACAGGCGGGCACTGAAGCTTTCTTT. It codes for CASSLGQAGTEAFF. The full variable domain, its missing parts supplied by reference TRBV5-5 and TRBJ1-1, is DAGVTQSPTHLIKTRGQQVTLRCSPISGHKSVSWYQQVLGQGPQFIFQYYEKEERGRGNFPDRFSARQFPNYSSELNVNALLLGDSALYLCASSLGQAGTEAFFGQGTRLTVV.

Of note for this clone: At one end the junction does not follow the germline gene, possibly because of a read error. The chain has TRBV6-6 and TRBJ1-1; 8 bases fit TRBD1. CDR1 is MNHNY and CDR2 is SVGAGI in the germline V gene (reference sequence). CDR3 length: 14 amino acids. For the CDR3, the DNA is TGTGCCAGCAGTCCGGACAGGGTGAATACTGAAGCTTTCTTT. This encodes CASSPDRVNTEAFF.

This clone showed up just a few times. CDR3 sequence: CASSQEQGLGHNEQFF. The CDR3 nucleotides read TGCGCCAGCAGCCAAGAACAGGGACTAGGCCACAATGAGCAGTTCTTC. The J gene is TRBJ2-1, the V gene TRBV4-1, with 8 bases fitting TRBD2. Trimming removed 0 bases from V and 5 bases from J; junction bases left unmatched: 6. Germline V gene lookup returns CDR1 MGHRA and CDR2 YSYEKL. The CDR3 has 16 residues.

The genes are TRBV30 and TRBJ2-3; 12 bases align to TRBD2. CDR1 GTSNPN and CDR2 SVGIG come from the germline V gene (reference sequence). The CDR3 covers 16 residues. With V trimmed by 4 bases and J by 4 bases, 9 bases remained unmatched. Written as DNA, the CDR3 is TGTGCCTGGAATGTACGACTAGCGGGAGCCTCAGATACGCAGTATTTT. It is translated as CAWNVRLAGASDTQYF.

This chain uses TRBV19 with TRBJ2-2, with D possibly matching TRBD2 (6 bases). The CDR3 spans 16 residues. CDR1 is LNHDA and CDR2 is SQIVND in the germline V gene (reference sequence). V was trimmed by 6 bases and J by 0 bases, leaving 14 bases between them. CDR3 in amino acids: CASSPGPGANTGELFF. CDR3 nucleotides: TGTGCCAGTAGCCCGGGCCCGGGGGCGAACACCGGGGAGCTGTTTTTT.

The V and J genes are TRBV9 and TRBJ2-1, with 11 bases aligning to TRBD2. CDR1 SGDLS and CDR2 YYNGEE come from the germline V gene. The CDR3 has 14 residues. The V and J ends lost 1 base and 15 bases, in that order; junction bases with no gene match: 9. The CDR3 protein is CASSVNLAGGPPFF. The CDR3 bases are TGTGCCAGCAGCGTAAATTTAGCGGGAGGGCCGCCGTTCTTC.

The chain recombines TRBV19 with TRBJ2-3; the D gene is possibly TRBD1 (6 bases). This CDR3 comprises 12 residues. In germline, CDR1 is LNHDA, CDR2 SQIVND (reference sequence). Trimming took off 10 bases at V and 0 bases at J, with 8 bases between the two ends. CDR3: CAIGGSTDTQYF. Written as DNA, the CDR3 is TGTGCCATAGGGGGTAGCACAGATACGCAGTATTTT.

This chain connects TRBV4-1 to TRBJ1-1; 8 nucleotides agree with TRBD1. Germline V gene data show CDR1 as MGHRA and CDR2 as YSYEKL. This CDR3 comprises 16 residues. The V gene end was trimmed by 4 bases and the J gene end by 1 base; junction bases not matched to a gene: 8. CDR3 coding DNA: TGCGCCAGCAGCCGTTTTGGACAGGGAGAGAACACTGAAGCTTTCTTT. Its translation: CASSRFGQGENTEAFF.

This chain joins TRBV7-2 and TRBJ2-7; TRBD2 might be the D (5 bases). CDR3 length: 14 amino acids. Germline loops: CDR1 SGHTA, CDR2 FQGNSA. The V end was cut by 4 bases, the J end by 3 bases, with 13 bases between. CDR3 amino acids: CASSSYPGNYEQYF. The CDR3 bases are TGTGCCAGCAGCTCCTATCCGGGGAACTACGAGCAGTACTTC.

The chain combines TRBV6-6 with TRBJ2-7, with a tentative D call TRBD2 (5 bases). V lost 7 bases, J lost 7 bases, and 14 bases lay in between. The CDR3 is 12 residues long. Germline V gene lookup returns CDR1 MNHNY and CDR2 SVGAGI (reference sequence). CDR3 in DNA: TGTGCCAGCAAACCTAGTTGGGAGGAGCAGTACTTC. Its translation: CASKPSWEEQYF.

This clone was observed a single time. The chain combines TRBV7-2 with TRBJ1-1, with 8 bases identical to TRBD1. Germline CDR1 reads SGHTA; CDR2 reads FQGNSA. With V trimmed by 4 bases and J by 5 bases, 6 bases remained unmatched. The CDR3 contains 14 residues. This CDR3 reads CASSSGQGRTEAFF. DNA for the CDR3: TGTGCCAGCAGCTCCGGACAGGGTAGGACTGAAGCTTTCTTT.

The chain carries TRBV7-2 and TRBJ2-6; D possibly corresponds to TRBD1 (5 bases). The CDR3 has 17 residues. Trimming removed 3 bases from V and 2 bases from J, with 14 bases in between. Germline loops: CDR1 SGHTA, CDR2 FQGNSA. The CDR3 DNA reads TGTGCCAGCAGCTTCGGGCAGGGATTAGCTGGGGCCAACGTCCTGACTTTC. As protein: CASSFGQGLAGANVLTF.

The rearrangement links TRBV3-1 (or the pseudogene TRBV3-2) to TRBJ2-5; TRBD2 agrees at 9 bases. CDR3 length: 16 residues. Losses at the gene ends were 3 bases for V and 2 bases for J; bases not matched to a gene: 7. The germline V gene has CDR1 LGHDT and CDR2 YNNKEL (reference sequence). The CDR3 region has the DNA TGTGCCAGCAGCCACCATAGCGGGAGAGGGCAAGAGACCCAGTACTTC. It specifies CASSHHSGRGQETQYF.

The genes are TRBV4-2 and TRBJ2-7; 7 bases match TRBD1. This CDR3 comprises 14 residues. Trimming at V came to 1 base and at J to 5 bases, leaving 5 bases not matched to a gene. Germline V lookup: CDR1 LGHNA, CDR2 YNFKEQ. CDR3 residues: CASSQGDREHEQYF. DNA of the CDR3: TGTGCCAGCAGCCAAGGAGACAGGGAGCACGAGCAGTACTTC.

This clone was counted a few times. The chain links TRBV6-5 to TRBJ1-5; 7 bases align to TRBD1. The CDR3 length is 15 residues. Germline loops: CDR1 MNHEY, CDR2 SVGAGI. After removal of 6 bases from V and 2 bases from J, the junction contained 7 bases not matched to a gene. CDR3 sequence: CASRLTGLGNQPQHF. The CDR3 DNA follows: TGTGCCAGCAGGCTGACAGGGCTCGGCAATCAGCCCCAGCATTTT.